Presented here are 20 T cell receptor beta chains from one specimen sequenced in a study of blood T cell repertoires in COVID-19. Method: immunoSEQ multiplex PCR; TCRdb's copy keeps in-frame clones and lacks some. The sample holds some 64,000 clones; about four fifths are singletons and the top ten take just under 6.5%. Specimen: peripheral blood. These receptors all stem from a woman aged 60-75 years with acute or convalescent COVID-19.

The chain joins TRBV11-3 to TRBJ1-1; a possible D gene is TRBD1 (5 bases). CDR1 is SGHNT, CDR2 YENEEA, per germline. This CDR3 has 15 residues. Trimming removed 5 bases from V and 0 bases from J, with 13 bases in between. CDR3 loop: CASSEAGTMNTEAFF. CDR3 in DNA: TGTGCCAGCAGCGAAGCGGGGACCATGAACACTGAAGCTTTCTTT.

V usage is TRBV5-1 and J usage is TRBJ2-5; TRBD1 matches at 8 bases. Germline trimming cut 2 bases from V and 2 bases from J; bases unmatched to any gene: 8. The CDR3 totals 16 residues. Germline-derived CDR1 and CDR2 are SGHRS and YFSETQ. The chain's CDR3 is CASSLTGGMLQETQYF. In DNA, the CDR3 is TGCGCCAGCAGCTTAACAGGGGGTATGTTACAAGAGACCCAGTACTTC.

This chain links TRBV2 with TRBJ1-3, with D uncertain. The CDR3 length is 13 residues. V lost 4 bases, J lost 2 bases, and 6 bases lay in between. The germline gives CDR1 SNHLY, CDR2 FYNNEI. The CDR3 DNA sequence: TGTGCCAGCAGTGGGGCCCCTGGAAACACCATATATTTT. Protein product: CASSGAPGNTIYF.

This rearrangement joins TRBV3-1 (or the pseudogene TRBV3-2) to TRBJ2-1; TRBD1 agrees at 8 bases. Trimming took 3 bases from V and 5 from J; bases not matched to a gene: 6. The CDR3 length is 15 residues. CDR1 is LGHDT and CDR2 is YNNKEL in the germline V gene (reference sequence). The CDR3 is CASSQGQDVHNEQFF. The CDR3 DNA reads TGTGCCAGCAGCCAGGGACAGGATGTCCACAATGAGCAGTTCTTC.

This chain uses TRBV11-2 with TRBJ1-2, with TRBD1 identical over 8 bases. This CDR3 comprises 15 residues. CDR1 SGHAT and CDR2 FQNNGV come from the germline V gene. With 6 bases clipped from V and 0 bases from J, the junction kept 6 bases outside the gene matches. The CDR3 nucleotides read TGTGCCAGCAGTGCTGGACAGGGTACTAACTATGGCTACACCTTC. Translation gives CASSAGQGTNYGYTF.

The chain combines TRBV7-9 with TRBJ2-5, with D perhaps TRBD1 (6 bases). Germline V gene data show CDR1 as SEHNR and CDR2 as FQNEAQ (reference sequence). With 5 bases removed from V and 3 bases from J, the gap between germline ends came to 13 bases. The CDR3 runs to 14 residues. The CDR3 DNA reads as TGTGCCAGCAGCGACCGGGACACCGAAGAGACCCAGTACTTC. Its protein product is CASSDRDTEETQYF.

The rearrangement joins TRBV19 to TRBJ2-3; 7 nucleotides match TRBD1. The CDR3 is made up of 16 amino acids. V was clipped by 9 bases and J by 2 bases; unmatched bases: 14. Germline CDR1 reads LNHDA; CDR2 reads SQIVND (reference sequence). The CDR3 loop is CASRAKDRLDTDTQYF. The DNA of the CDR3 is TGTGCCAGCAGGGCGAAGGACAGGCTCGACACAGATACGCAGTATTTT.

This chain connects TRBV9 to TRBJ1-2; 7 nucleotides line up with TRBD1. Germline-derived CDR1 and CDR2 are SGDLS and YYNGEE. The ends lost 0 bases at V and 8 bases at J; junction bases unmatched: 1. The CDR3 has 12 residues. CDR3: CASSVGTGGYTF. The CDR3 nucleotides read TGTGCCAGCAGCGTAGGGACAGGAGGCTACACCTTC.

This chain uses TRBV7-2 with TRBJ2-3; possibly TRBD1 for D (5 bases). Germline V CDR1 and CDR2: SGHTA, FQGNSA. V lost 4 bases to trimming and J lost 3 bases, with 11 bases between them. CDR3 length: 14 amino acids. CDR3 in amino acids: CASSSTRQTDTQYF. CDR3 in DNA: TGTGCCAGCAGCTCCACACGACAGACAGATACGCAGTATTTT.

V and J are TRBV11-2 and TRBJ1-1; 7 bases match TRBD1. CDR1 and CDR2 from the germline V gene are SGHAT and FQNNGV. This CDR3 is 13 amino acids long. V shed 6 bases, J shed 5 bases, and the junction held 6 bases outside the gene matches. This chain's CDR3 is CASRLTGETEAFF. The CDR3 region has the DNA TGTGCCAGCAGACTTACAGGGGAAACTGAAGCTTTCTTT.

This rearrangement joins TRBV5-4 to TRBJ2-6; tentative D call: TRBD2 (6 bases). The CDR3 is made up of 17 amino acids. Per germline, CDR1 SGHNT and CDR2 YYREEE (reference sequence). Between the trimmed V and J ends, which lost 3 bases and 3 bases, there was a span of 16 bases. CDR3 sequence (DNA): TGTGCCAGCAGCTCGTCGGGGAGGAATCTTGGGGCCAACGTCCTGACTTTC. Translation: CASSSSGRNLGANVLTF. Combining the CDR3 with reference TRBV5-4 and TRBJ2-6 gives the whole variable domain ETGVTQSPTHLIKTRGQQVTLRCSSQSGHNTVSWYQQALGQGPQFIFQYYREEENGRGNFPPRFSGLQFPNYSSELNVNALELDDSALYLCASSSSGRNLGANVLTFGAGSRLTVL.

The genes are TRBV19 and TRBJ1-1, with D possibly being TRBD1 (6 bases). This CDR3 spans 14 amino acids. Trimming removed 7 bases at V and 5 bases at J, with 17 bases between. Germline V gene lookup returns CDR1 LNHDA and CDR2 SQIVND (reference sequence). As DNA, the CDR3 is TGTGCCAGTACCGGACAGTTCGAGGGGACTGAAGCTTTCTTT. This codes for CASTGQFEGTEAFF.

The V and J genes are TRBV19 and TRBJ1-3; 7 positions agree with TRBD1. The germline CDR1 and CDR2 sequences are LNHDA and SQIVND (reference sequence). Trimming cost V 3 bases and J 2 bases; bases outside gene matches: 4. The CDR3 spans 15 residues. The CDR3 is CASSIFGTAGNTIYF. The DNA of the CDR3 is TGTGCCAGTAGTATCTTCGGGACAGCTGGAAACACCATATATTTT.

This sequence joins TRBV4-2 and TRBJ2-5, with D possibly TRBD2 on 7 matching bases. The CDR3 is made up of 18 amino acids. Trimming took off 0 bases at V and 5 bases at J, with 22 bases between the two ends. In germline, CDR1 is LGHNA, CDR2 YNFKEQ. The CDR3 DNA follows: TGTGCCAGCAGCCAAGATCCCTTCGGGGGCTTCGGGGGGGAGACCCAGTACTTC. It yields the protein CASSQDPFGGFGGETQYF.

By share of the sample, this clone is medium-sized. This chain connects TRBV4-2 to TRBJ1-6; 7 bases line up with TRBD1. V lost 4 bases to trimming and J lost 5 bases; unmatched junction nucleotides: 11. This CDR3 spans 17 amino acids. Germline V gene lookup returns CDR1 LGHNA and CDR2 YNFKEQ. The CDR3 sequence is CASSPLNEGQHNSPLHF. Written as DNA, the CDR3 is TGTGCCAGCAGCCCCCTAAACGAGGGACAGCATAATTCACCCCTCCACTTT.

The chain combines TRBV19 with TRBJ1-5; TRBD1 is a possible D gene (6 bases). Germline lookup yields CDR1 LNHDA and CDR2 SQIVND (reference sequence). Trimming left V 8 bases short and J 5 bases short, with 13 bases between. The CDR3 length is 13 residues. The DNA for the CDR3 is TGTGCCAGTCGAGGGCAGGGGCATCAGCCCCAGCATTTT. It specifies CASRGQGHQPQHF.

The chain uses TRBV27 and TRBJ2-3, with a tentative D call TRBD2 (6 bases). The V gene's germline CDR1 is MNHEY and CDR2 SMNVEV (reference sequence). This CDR3 spans 15 amino acids. V shed 8 bases and J shed 2 bases, with 17 bases lying between them. CDR3 in amino acids: CASSAWAGNTDTQYF. The CDR3 DNA reads as TGTGCCAGCTCTGCCTGGGCGGGGAACACAGATACGCAGTATTTT.

This rearrangement joins TRBV19 to TRBJ2-3; D remains unclear. The CDR3 spans 13 residues. Between the trimmed V and J ends, which lost 5 bases and 1 base, there was a span of 7 bases. Per germline, CDR1 LNHDA and CDR2 SQIVND (reference sequence). The CDR3: CASSAKRTDTQYF. The CDR3 nucleotides read TGTGCCAGTAGTGCTAAACGCACAGATACGCAGTATTTT.

The V call is TRBV19, the J call TRBJ1-1; no clear D gene. The CDR3 extends over 12 amino acids. V dropped 7 bases and J dropped 1 base, with 7 bases sitting between them. Germline CDR1 reads LNHDA; CDR2 reads SQIVND (reference sequence). The CDR3 here is CASTGKNTEAFF. DNA of the CDR3: TGTGCCAGTACGGGGAAGAACACTGAAGCTTTCTTT.

The V call is TRBV5-6, the J call TRBJ2-3; 7 bases map to TRBD1. CDR1 SGHDT and CDR2 YYEEEE come from the germline V gene. The V and J ends lost 2 bases and 6 bases, in that order; junction bases with no gene match: 12. The CDR3 contains 16 residues. The chain's CDR3 is CASSFILTGQTDTQYF. The CDR3 DNA sequence: TGTGCCAGCAGCTTCATTTTGACAGGGCAGACGGATACGCAGTATTTT.